The clone carrying this T cell receptor (beta chain) was counted a few times. The antigen remains unidentified. This specimen belongs to a study of cytotoxic CD8 clonotypes in ibrutinib-treated CLL. V dropped 2 bases and J dropped 0; count of bases not matched to a gene: 2. CDR1 and CDR2 (germline): LNHDA, SQIVND (reference sequence). There are 15 residues in the CDR3. Genomic DNA in an amount of around 2 micrograms was extracted from cryopreserved PBMCs and used for the preparation of TCR beta libraries. Study-wide results and caveats: An increase in clonality occurred at ibrutinib response, followed by a return toward baseline at progression.

TCRdb's table, derived via immunoSEQ multiplex PCR, lists solely in-frame clones and lacks some. This table has some 28,000 clones, roughly 57% appearing once. The chain combines TRBV19 with TRBJ1-2; TRBD1 aligns across 8 bases. The origin of this receptor is a human donor with chronic lymphocytic leukemia. The specimen comprised PBMCs, sampled before ibrutinib treatment. The DNA for the CDR3 is TGTGCCAGTAGTATATCAGGGGGCGCTAACTATGGCTACACCTTC. As protein: CASSISGGANYGYTF.